This passage covers 18 T cell receptor beta chains from one sample sequenced in a study of blood T cell repertoires in COVID-19. Produced via immunoSEQ multiplex PCR; TCRdb's table is partial and in-frame only. There are 150,000 to 200,000 clones in the sample; around 80% occur only once, and about an eighth lies in the top ten. Material for sequencing was PBMCs or T cells enriched from blood (not recorded which). The origin of the receptors is a woman in her sixties or seventies who had recovered from COVID-19.

On this clone itself: One end of the junction fails to match germline, which may point to a read error. CDR3 in DNA: TGTGCCCGCAGTGGCCGGGGGGGGTGGGGCTCACCCCTCCACTTT. Translated: CARSGRGGWGSPLHF. The chain has TRBV25-1 and TRBJ1-6; possible D gene TRBD1, 5 bases. CDR1 MGHDK and CDR2 SYGVNS come from the germline V gene. The CDR3 loop spans 15 amino acids.

The chain couples TRBV4-1 to TRBJ1-2; D is unresolved. The CDR3 consists of 13 residues. Trimming cost V 3 bases and J 3 bases, with 8 bases left between them. From germline, CDR1 is MGHRA and CDR2 YSYEKL. The DNA for the CDR3 is TGCGCCAGCAGCCAGGGGAGATACTATGGCTACACCTTC. Translation gives CASSQGRYYGYTF.

This clone was recorded a few times. The chain uses TRBV5-1 and TRBJ1-1, with 8 bases matching TRBD1. With 4 bases clipped from V and 9 bases from J, the junction kept 8 bases outside the gene matches. There are 13 residues in the CDR3. Germline V CDR1 and CDR2: SGHRS, YFSETQ. CDR3: CASSTGGAAQAFF. The CDR3 nucleotides are TGCGCCAGCAGCACAGGGGGAGCGGCACAAGCTTTCTTT.

This clone was recorded once. The chain combines TRBV19 with TRBJ2-6; TRBD1 agrees at 10 bases. The CDR3 spans 23 residues. V was clipped by 0 bases and J by 1 base; unmatched bases: 18. CDR1 LNHDA and CDR2 SQIVND come from the germline V gene (reference sequence). The CDR3 reads CASSIERGQGVLLFNSGANVLTF. CDR3 sequence (DNA): TGTGCCAGTAGTATAGAAAGAGGACAGGGGGTTCTCTTATTTAATTCTGGGGCCAACGTCCTGACTTTC.

This clone came up many times. The J gene is TRBJ2-7, the V gene TRBV2; 7 positions match TRBD1. V shed 3 bases, J shed 2 bases, and the junction held 16 bases outside the gene matches. CDR3 length: 18 residues. CDR1 is SNHLY, CDR2 FYNNEI, per germline. The CDR3 region is CASSERPGQLGSTYEQYF. CDR3 DNA sequence: TGTGCCAGCAGTGAGCGTCCGGGACAGCTAGGGTCTACCTACGAGCAGTACTTC. The whole variable domain, remainder taken from reference TRBV2 and TRBJ2-7, is EPEVTQTPSHQVTQMGQEVILRCVPISNHLYFYWYRQILGQKVEFLVSFYNNEISEKSEIFDDQFSVERPDGSNFTLKIRSTKLEDSAMYFCASSERPGQLGSTYEQYFGPGTRLTVT.

This chain connects TRBV5-1 to TRBJ1-4; 7 nucleotides agree with TRBD1. The germline V gene has CDR1 SGHRS and CDR2 YFSETQ. Losses at the gene ends were 1 base for V and 6 bases for J; bases not matched to a gene: 9. The CDR3 contains 16 residues. CDR3 DNA: TGCGCCAGCAGCTTGAATGGCAGGGGGACAGATGAAAAACTGTTTTTT. Translation: CASSLNGRGTDEKLFF. The complete variable domain, with remaining parts taken from reference TRBV5-1 and TRBJ1-4, reads KAGVTQTPRYLIKTRGQQVTLSCSPISGHRSVSWYQQTPGQGLQFLFEYFSETQRNKGNFPGRFSGRQFSNSRSEMNVSTLELGDSALYLCASSLNGRGTDEKLFFGSGTQLSVL.

This sequence joins TRBV6-5 and TRBJ1-6, with 7 bases aligning to TRBD1. The V gene's germline CDR1 is MNHEY and CDR2 SVGAGI. The CDR3 is 16 residues long. J was trimmed by 9 bases and V by 1 base; bases with no gene match: 9. This CDR3 is CASSYFGTEEGSPLHF. CDR3 sequence (DNA): TGTGCCAGCAGTTACTTCGGGACAGAGGAGGGTTCACCCCTCCACTTT.

The chain joins TRBV30 to TRBJ1-1; D gene uncertain. Germline loops: CDR1 GTSNPN, CDR2 SVGIG (reference sequence). This CDR3 region has 14 residues. Trimming left V 2 bases short and J 4 bases short, with 14 bases between. DNA for the CDR3: TGTGCCTGGAGTAAAGGTTGGGAGGGCACTGAAGCTTTCTTT. Its protein product is CAWSKGWEGTEAFF.

The V call is TRBV7-3, the J call TRBJ1-2; TRBD1 matches at 10 bases. Germline V gives CDR1 SGHTA, CDR2 FQGTGA. V lost 5 bases and J lost 8; bases outside the gene matches: 11. CDR3 length: 15 residues. This chain's CDR3 is CASSPTVDRGQGYTF. DNA for the CDR3: TGTGCCAGCAGCCCAACCGTCGACAGGGGGCAAGGCTACACCTTC.

This clone was picked up a small number of times. V gene TRBV25-1 combines with J gene TRBJ1-6; 8 bases are shared with TRBD1. The CDR3 runs to 14 residues. Germline loops: CDR1 MGHDK, CDR2 SYGVNS. The junction had 8 bases not matched to a gene; V was cut back by 6 bases and J by 10 bases. The chain's CDR3 is CASRYDRGGSPLHF. The CDR3 coding sequence is TGTGCCAGCAGATACGACAGGGGCGGGTCACCCCTCCACTTT.

The V and J genes are TRBV28 and TRBJ2-3; 7 nucleotides match TRBD2. This CDR3 is 14 amino acids long. After removal of 10 bases from V and 2 bases from J, the junction contained 9 bases not matched to a gene. Germline V lookup: CDR1 MDHEN, CDR2 SYDVKM. CDR3 bases: TGTGCCACTAAATCGGGACTAATCACAGATACGCAGTATTTT. It encodes CATKSGLITDTQYF.

The gene calls are TRBV30 and TRBJ2-1; 7 nucleotides line up with TRBD2. The germline CDR1 and CDR2 sequences are GTSNPN and SVGIG (reference sequence). Trimming at V came to 2 bases and at J to 2 bases, leaving 12 bases not matched to a gene. The CDR3 is 17 residues long. The DNA for the CDR3 is TGTGCCTGGAGTACTAGCGTGGGCGGGAGCGCCTACAATGAGCAGTTCTTC. It codes for CAWSTSVGGSAYNEQFF. Complete variable domain (other parts from reference TRBV30 and TRBJ2-1): SQTIHQWPATLVQPVGSPLSLECTVEGTSNPNLYWYRQAAGRGLQLLFYSVGIGQISSEVPQNLSASRPQDRQFILSSKKLLLSDSGFYLCAWSTSVGGSAYNEQFFGPGTRLTVL.

The J gene is TRBJ2-7, the V gene TRBV29-1; 7 positions match TRBD1. The CDR3 extends over 12 amino acids. The germline V gene encodes CDR1 SQVTM and CDR2 ANQGSEA. Trimming at V came to 6 bases and at J to 3 bases, leaving 5 bases not matched to a gene. The CDR3 is CSVNPGGYEQYF. In nucleotides, the CDR3 is TGCAGCGTCAATCCAGGGGGCTACGAGCAGTACTTC.

The chain uses TRBV6-6 and TRBJ1-1; 7 nucleotides match TRBD1. The junction had 7 bases not matched to a gene; V was cut back by 0 bases and J by 6 bases. Germline loops: CDR1 MNHNY, CDR2 SVGAGI (reference sequence). This CDR3 has 15 amino acids. The CDR3 DNA reads TGTGCCAGCAGTTACTCGCTCCAGGGGGTGCCTGAAGCTTTCTTT. Protein sequence: CASSYSLQGVPEAFF.

V is TRBV7-8 and J is TRBJ2-7, with TRBD1 as a possible D gene (6 bases). The germline V gene has CDR1 SGHVS and CDR2 FQNEAQ. V lost 5 bases to trimming and J lost 6 bases, with 14 bases between them. There are 13 residues in the CDR3. The CDR3, as DNA: TGTGCCAGCAGCACGAGACAGGTCGCCGAGCAGTACTTC. Its translation: CASSTRQVAEQYF. The full variable domain, with the rest looked up from reference TRBV7-8 and TRBJ2-7, is GAGVSQSPRYKVAKRGQDVALRCDPISGHVSLFWYQQALGQGPEFLTYFQNEAQLDKSGLPSDRFFAERPEGSVSTLKIQRTQQEDSAVYLCASSTRQVAEQYFGPGTRLTVT.

This clone was seen only once. The V call is TRBV29-1, the J call TRBJ2-7; D possibly uses TRBD1 or TRBD2 (5 bases each). V was shortened by 7 bases and J by 2 bases, with 12 bases between the two germline ends. The CDR3 has 12 residues. Germline V lookup: CDR1 SQVTM, CDR2 ANQGSEA. The CDR3 sequence: CSGGPNTYEQYF. Written as DNA, the CDR3 is TGCAGCGGGGGACCGAACACCTACGAGCAGTACTTC.

This sequence joins TRBV11-2 and TRBJ2-1; perhaps TRBD2 as D (6 bases). The CDR3 has 12 amino acids. CDR1 and CDR2 from the germline V gene are SGHAT and FQNNGV. V was pared by 8 bases and J by 7 bases, with 12 bases between. CDR3 residues: CASRLSGNEQFF. CDR3 sequence (DNA): TGTGCCAGCCGACTGAGCGGGAATGAGCAGTTCTTC.

This chain links TRBV9 with TRBJ1-2; tentative D call: TRBD1 (5 bases). Per the germline V gene, CDR1 is SGDLS and CDR2 is YYNGEE. Trimming stripped 0 bases from V and 5 bases from J, with 8 bases between. The CDR3 spans 13 residues. The chain's CDR3 is CASSVGTIYGYTF. The CDR3 DNA follows: TGTGCCAGCAGCGTAGGGACAATTTATGGCTACACCTTC.